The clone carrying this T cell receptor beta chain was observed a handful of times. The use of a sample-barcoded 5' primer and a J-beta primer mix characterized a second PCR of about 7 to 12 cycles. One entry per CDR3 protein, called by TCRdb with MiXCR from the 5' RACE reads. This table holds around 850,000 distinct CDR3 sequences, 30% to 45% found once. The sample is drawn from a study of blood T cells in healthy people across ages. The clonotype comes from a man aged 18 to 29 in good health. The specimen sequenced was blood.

The CDR3 is CASSRRSGAEAFF. CDR3 in DNA: TGCGCCAGCAGCCGACGGTCGGGGGCTGAAGCTTTCTTT. The chain links TRBV4-3 to TRBJ1-1; possible D gene TRBD1, 5 bases. This CDR3 region has 13 residues. CDR1 is LGHNA and CDR2 is YSLEER in the germline V gene. Trimming stripped 4 bases from V and 6 bases from J, with 12 bases between.